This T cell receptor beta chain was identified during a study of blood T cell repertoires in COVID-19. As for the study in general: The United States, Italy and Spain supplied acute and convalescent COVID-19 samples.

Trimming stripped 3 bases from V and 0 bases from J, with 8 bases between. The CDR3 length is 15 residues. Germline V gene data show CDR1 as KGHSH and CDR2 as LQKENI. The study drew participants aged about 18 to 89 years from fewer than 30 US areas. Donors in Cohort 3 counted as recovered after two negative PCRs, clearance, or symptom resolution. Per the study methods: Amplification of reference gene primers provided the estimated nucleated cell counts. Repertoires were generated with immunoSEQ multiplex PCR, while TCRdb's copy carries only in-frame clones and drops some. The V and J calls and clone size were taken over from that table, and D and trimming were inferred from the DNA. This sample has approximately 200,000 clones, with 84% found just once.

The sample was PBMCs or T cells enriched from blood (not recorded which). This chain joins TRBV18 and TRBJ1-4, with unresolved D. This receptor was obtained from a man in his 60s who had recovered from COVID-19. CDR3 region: CASSPQLATNEKLFF. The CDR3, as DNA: TGTGCCAGCTCACCTCAACTAGCAACTAATGAAAAACTGTTTTTT. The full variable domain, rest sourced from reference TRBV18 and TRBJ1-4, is NAGVMQNPRHLVRRRGQEARLRCSPMKGHSHVYWYRQLPEEGLKFMVYLQKENIIDESGMPKERFSAEFPKEGPSILRIQQVVRGDSAAYFCASSPQLATNEKLFFGSGTQLSVL.